Shown below are 4 T cell receptor beta chains from a single sample sequenced in a study of blood T cell repertoires in COVID-19. Repertoires were generated with immunoSEQ multiplex PCR, while TCRdb's copy carries only in-frame clones and drops some. Of a few hundred thousand clones listed, about 85% are singletons. Material: PBMCs or T cells enriched from blood (not recorded which). The receptors were gathered from a woman aged 50 to 60 who had been exposed to COVID-19.

This clone came up a few times. The chain is built from TRBV3-1 (or the pseudogene TRBV3-2) and TRBJ1-1; D not certain. Trimming cost V 4 bases and J 5 bases, with 14 bases left between them. The CDR3 has 14 residues. Germline lookup yields CDR1 LGHDT and CDR2 YNNKEL (reference sequence). This CDR3 reads CASSLTEGRTEAFF. In DNA form, the CDR3 reads TGTGCCAGCAGCCTCACGGAAGGGAGGACTGAAGCTTTCTTT.

The chain carries TRBV4-1 and TRBJ1-3; 9 bases map to TRBD1. V shed 3 bases and J 0 bases; nucleotides not matched to a gene: 12. Germline-derived CDR1 and CDR2 are MGHRA and YSYEKL. This CDR3 has 19 amino acids. The DNA for the CDR3 is TGCGCCAGCAGCCAGAATATCCCGACAGGGGGTTCCTCTGGAAACACCATATATTTT. Translating it yields CASSQNIPTGGSSGNTIYF.

The chain has TRBV9 and TRBJ2-7; TRBD1 matches at 10 bases. Germline V gene data show CDR1 as SGDLS and CDR2 as YYNGEE. The trim removed 0 bases at V and 6 bases at J, leaving 3 bases unmatched. The CDR3 covers 14 residues. The chain's CDR3 is CASSVGDRGFEQYF. CDR3 coding DNA: TGTGCCAGCAGCGTAGGGGACAGGGGTTTCGAGCAGTACTTC.

This clone has just a few counts. The rearrangement joins TRBV4-3 to TRBJ2-3; 13 bases are a match to TRBD2. This CDR3 has 15 amino acids. Trimming took 0 bases from V and 7 from J; bases not matched to a gene: 1. Germline V gene sequence: CDR1 LGHNA, CDR2 YSLEER. CDR3 in amino acids: CASSQEGLAGNTQYF. In nucleotides, the CDR3 is TGCGCCAGCAGCCAAGAGGGACTAGCGGGGAATACGCAGTATTTT.